This record concerns one TCR beta chain sequence. Which antigen it targets is not known. Within one base of it there is no much larger clone, and no base qualities were kept. In the prospective study, participants were roughly 18 to 95 years old, resided in under 30 geographic areas of the United States, and were enrolled through a virtual design. Cohort assignment in the prospective study relied on participant-reported clinical history from a screening survey and a study questionnaire. Recovered participants in ImmuneRACE Cohort 3 were defined by two consecutive negative NP/OP PCR tests, clearance by a healthcare professional, or resolution of symptoms. Mobile phlebotomists in the prospective study collected whole blood, serum and a nasopharyngeal or oropharyngeal swab from every participant. Participants in the prospective study had the option to provide additional blood draws and questionnaires over a 2-month period. Before DNA extraction, prospective study blood samples were shipped either frozen or at room temperature.

This record belongs to a study of blood T cell repertoires in COVID-19 (TCRdb year 2020). Looking at the study overall: Samples covering the acute and convalescent phases of COVID-19 were provided by collaborators in the United States, Italy and Spain. The material from the prospective study consisted of cDNA or gDNA derived from T cells, B-cell-depleted T cells, or PBMCs. Subjects who had been exposed to COVID-19, were actively infected with it, or had recovered from it provided the deeply sampled blood TCRbeta repertoires that made up the dataset. A freely available public database, intended as a resource for researchers studying the immune response to SARS-CoV-2, is where the repertoires were released. The samples were drawn from two sources: the first 160 participants of the ongoing ImmuneRACE study, and 1,200 or so subjects contributed by 6 global collaborators. The sample metadata nearly always contained a de-identified subject ID, COVID-19 status, age in years and sex. Where available, HLA class I and class II types were obtained from metadata supplied by the sample provider rather than from assay-based typing. The full study reports these points: Clinical and demographic metadata were provided uncurated, with the amount varying by source and participant.

TCRbeta CDR3 regions were amplified from genomic DNA using the immunoSEQ Assay, a bias-controlled multiplex PCR. For the original study's pipeline: Within the assay, amplification of reference gene primers was used to estimate how many nucleated cells each sample contained. To quantify the absolute abundance of each unique TCRbeta CDR3 rearrangement, sequence reads were collapsed and filtered. For each sample, productive Simpson clonality was calculated by taking the square root of Simpson's diversity index across productive rearrangements. In TCRdb, the immuneACCESS table is reduced to in-frame sequences with V and J assigned. These tables do not hold every clone; where another copy was compared, an unresolved V gene accounts for under half, and the others remain unexplained. The DNA gave D and trimming, while V, J and clone size come from that table. Present in this sample are roughly 150,000 clones, around 86% of which were seen just once. The ten most abundant clones make up about 4.4% of the sample.

Per the germline V gene (reference sequence), MNHEY is the CDR1 and SMNVEV is the CDR2. Trimming accounts for 0 bases at V and 6 bases at J, while the number of junction bases matched to no gene is 3. The cysteine opens and the phenylalanine closes a CDR3 of 14 amino acids. Kept here is only the CDR3 DNA, which spans 42 bases and is read in frame from base 1. Source material: PBMCs or T cells enriched from blood (not recorded which). The source is a man in his fifties or sixties who had recovered from COVID-19. This chain joins TRBV27 to TRBJ1-1, with TRBD1 matching 8 junction bases. The CDR3 has the sequence CASSLSQGVAEAFF. The nucleotide sequence is given as TGTGCCAGCAGTTTATCACAGGGGGTTGCTGAAGCTTTCTTT.